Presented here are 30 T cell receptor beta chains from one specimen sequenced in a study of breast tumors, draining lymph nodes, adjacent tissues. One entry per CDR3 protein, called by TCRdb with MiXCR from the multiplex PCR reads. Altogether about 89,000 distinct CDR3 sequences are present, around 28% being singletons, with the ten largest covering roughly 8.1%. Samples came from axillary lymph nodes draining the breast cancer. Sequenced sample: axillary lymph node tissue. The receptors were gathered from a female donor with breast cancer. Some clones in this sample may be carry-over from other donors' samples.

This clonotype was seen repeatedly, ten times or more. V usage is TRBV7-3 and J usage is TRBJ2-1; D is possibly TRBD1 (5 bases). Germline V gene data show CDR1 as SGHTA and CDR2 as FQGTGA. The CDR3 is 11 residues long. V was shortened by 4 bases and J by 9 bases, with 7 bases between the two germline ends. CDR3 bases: TGTGCCAGCAGCTCCCAGGGTGAGCAGTTCTTC. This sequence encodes CASSSQGEQFF.

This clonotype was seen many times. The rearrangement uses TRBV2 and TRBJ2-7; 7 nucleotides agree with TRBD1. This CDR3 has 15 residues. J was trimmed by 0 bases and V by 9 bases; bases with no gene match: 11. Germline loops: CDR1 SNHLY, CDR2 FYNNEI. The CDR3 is CASRGPTGNSYEQYF. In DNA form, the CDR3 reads TGTGCCAGTCGCGGTCCGACAGGGAACTCCTACGAGCAGTACTTC.

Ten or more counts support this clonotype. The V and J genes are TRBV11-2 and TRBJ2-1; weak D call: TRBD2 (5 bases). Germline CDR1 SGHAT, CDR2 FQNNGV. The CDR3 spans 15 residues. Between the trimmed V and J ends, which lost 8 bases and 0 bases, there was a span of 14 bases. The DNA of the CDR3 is TGTGCCAGCGCGAACGGACTGAACTCCTACAATGAGCAGTTCTTC. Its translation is CASANGLNSYNEQFF.

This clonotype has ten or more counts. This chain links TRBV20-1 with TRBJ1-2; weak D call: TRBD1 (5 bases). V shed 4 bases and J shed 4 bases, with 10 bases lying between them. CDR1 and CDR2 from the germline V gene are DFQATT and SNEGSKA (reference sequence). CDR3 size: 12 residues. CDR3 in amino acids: CSAKGLTYGYTF. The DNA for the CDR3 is TGCAGTGCTAAGGGGTTGACCTATGGCTACACCTTC.

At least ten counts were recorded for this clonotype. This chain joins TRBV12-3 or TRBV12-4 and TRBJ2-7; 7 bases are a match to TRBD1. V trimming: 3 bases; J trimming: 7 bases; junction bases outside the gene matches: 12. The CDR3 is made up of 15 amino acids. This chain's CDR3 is CASSFYRDRFGEQYF. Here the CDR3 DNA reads TGTGCCAGCAGTTTCTACCGGGACAGATTTGGGGAGCAGTACTTC.

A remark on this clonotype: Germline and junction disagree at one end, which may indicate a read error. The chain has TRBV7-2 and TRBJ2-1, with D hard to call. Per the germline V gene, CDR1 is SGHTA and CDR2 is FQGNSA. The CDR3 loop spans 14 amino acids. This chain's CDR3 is CASSLDAFYNKQFF. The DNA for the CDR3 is TGCGCCAGCAGCTTAGACGCCTTTTACAATAAGCAGTTCTTC. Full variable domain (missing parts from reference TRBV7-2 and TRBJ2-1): GAGVSQSPSNKVTEKGKDVELRCDPISGHTALYWYRQSLGQGLEFLIYFQGNSAPDKSGLPSDRFSAERTGGSVSTLTIQRTQQEDSAVYLCASSLDAFYNKQFFGPGTRLTVL.

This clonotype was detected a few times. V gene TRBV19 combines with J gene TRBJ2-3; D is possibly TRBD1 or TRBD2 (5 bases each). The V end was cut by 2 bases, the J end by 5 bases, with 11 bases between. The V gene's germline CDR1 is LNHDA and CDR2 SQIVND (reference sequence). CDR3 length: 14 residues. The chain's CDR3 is CASSIRDPKDTQYF. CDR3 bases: TGTGCCAGTAGTATACGGGACCCCAAAGATACGCAGTATTTT.

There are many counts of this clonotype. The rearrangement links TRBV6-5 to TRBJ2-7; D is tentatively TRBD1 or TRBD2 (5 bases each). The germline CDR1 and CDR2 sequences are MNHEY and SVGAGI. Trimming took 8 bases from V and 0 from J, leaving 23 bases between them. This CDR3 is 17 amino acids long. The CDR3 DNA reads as TGTGCCAGCCCAAACCAAGGGACCGGCCTAACCTCCTACGAGCAGTACTTC. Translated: CASPNQGTGLTSYEQYF.

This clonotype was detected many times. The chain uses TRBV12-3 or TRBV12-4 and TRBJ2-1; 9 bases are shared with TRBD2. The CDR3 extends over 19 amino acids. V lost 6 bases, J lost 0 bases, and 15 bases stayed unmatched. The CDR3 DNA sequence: TGTGCCAGCAGACCTAGGGGCAGCGTTAGCGGGAGCTCCTACAATGAGCAGTTCTTC. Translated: CASRPRGSVSGSSYNEQFF.

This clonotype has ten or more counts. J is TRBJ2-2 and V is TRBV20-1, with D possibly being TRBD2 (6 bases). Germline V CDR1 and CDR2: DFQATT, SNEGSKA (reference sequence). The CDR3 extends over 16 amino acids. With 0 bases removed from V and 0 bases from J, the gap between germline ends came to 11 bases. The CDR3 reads CSARDHGGANTGELFF. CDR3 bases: TGCAGTGCTAGAGATCACGGGGGAGCGAACACCGGGGAGCTGTTTTTT.

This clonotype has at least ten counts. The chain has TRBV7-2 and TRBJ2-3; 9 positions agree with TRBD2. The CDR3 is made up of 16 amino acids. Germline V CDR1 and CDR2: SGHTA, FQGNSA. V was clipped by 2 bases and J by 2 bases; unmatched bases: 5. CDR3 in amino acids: CASSLSAGGTTDTQYF. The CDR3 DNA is TGTGCCAGCAGCTTATCAGCGGGAGGTACCACAGATACGCAGTATTTT.

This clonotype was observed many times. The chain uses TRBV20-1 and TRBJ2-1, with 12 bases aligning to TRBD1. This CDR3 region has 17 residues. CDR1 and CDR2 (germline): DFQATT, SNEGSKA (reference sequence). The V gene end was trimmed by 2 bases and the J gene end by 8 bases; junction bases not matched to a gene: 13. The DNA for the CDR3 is TGCAGTGCTAGACCTGCGCCGGGACAGGGGGCTTTCTATGAGCAGTTCTTC. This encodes CSARPAPGQGAFYEQFF.

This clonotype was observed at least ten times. Here the CDR3 reads CASSLVAEDTQYF. In DNA, the CDR3 is TGTGCCAGCAGCTTAGTGGCGGAAGATACGCAGTATTTT. The chain joins TRBV7-8 to TRBJ2-3; D remains unclear. Trimming cost V 1 base and J 5 bases, with 7 bases left between them. CDR3 size: 13 residues. Germline loops: CDR1 SGHVS, CDR2 FQNEAQ.

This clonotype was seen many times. Here the CDR3 reads CASKLRDRVEQYF. The CDR3 DNA follows: TGTGCCAGCAAACTCCGGGACAGGGTCGAGCAGTACTTC. The V call is TRBV28, the J call TRBJ2-7; 9 nucleotides line up with TRBD1. The CDR3 loop spans 13 amino acids. The germline V gene has CDR1 MDHEN and CDR2 SYDVKM. The junction had 7 bases not matched to a gene; V was cut back by 7 bases and J by 6 bases. The whole variable domain, remainder taken from reference TRBV28 and TRBJ2-7, is DVKVTQSSRYLVKRTGEKVFLECVQDMDHENMFWYRQDPGLGLRLIYFSYDVKMKEKGDIPEGYSVSREKKERFSLILESASTNQTSMYLCASKLRDRVEQYFGPGTRLTVT.

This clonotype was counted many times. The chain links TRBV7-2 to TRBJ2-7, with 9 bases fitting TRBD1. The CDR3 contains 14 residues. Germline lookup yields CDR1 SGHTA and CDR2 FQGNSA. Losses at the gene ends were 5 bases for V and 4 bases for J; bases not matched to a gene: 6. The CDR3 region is CASSVTGGRYEQYF. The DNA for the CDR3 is TGTGCCAGCAGCGTTACAGGGGGCCGGTACGAGCAGTACTTC.

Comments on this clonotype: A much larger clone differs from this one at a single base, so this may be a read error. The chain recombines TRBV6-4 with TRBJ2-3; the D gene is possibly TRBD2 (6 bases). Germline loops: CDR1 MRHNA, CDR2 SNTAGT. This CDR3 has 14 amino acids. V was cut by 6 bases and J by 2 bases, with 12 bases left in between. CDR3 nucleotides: TGTGCCAGCAGGCTTGGCGGGACCACAGATACGCAGTATTTT. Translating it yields CASRLGGTTDTQYF.

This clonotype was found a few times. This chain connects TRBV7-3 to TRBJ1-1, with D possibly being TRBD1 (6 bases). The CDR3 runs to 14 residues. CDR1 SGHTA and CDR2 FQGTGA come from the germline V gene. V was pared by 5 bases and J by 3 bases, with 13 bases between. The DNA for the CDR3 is TGTGCCAGCAGCCAGACAGGTCAAGACACTGAAGCTTTCTTT. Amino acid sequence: CASSQTGQDTEAFF.

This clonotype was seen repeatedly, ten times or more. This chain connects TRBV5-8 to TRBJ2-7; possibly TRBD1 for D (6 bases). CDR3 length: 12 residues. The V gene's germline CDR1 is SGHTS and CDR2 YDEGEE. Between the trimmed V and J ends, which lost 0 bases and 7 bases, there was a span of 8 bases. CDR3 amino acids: CASSLVGGEQYF. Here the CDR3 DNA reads TGTGCCAGCAGCTTGGTAGGGGGTGAGCAGTACTTC. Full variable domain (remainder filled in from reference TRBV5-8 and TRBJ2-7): EAGVTQSPTHLIKTRGQQATLRCSPISGHTSVYWYQQALGLGLQFLLWYDEGEERNRGNFPPRFSGRQFPNYSSELNVNALELEDSALYLCASSLVGGEQYFGPGTRLTVT.

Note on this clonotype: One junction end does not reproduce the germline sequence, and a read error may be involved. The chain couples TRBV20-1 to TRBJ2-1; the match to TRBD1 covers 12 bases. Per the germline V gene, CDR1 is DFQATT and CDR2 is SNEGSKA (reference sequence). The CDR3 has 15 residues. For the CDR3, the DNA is TGCGGTGCTAGGACCGGGACAGGGGGCTATGATGAGCAGTTCTTC. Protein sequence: CGARTGTGGYDEQFF.

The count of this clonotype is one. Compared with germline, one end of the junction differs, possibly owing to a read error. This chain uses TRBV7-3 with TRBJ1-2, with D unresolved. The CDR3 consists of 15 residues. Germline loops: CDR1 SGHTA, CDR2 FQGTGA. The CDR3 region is CASSLRRRDPYGYPF. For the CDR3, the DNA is TGTGCCAGCAGCCTACGGAGGCGAGATCCATATGGCTACCCCTTC.

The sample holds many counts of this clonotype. The CDR3 DNA sequence: TGTGCCAGCAGCTTAGTTGGGGTAGCGAATCTCTACGAGCAGTACTTC. Translation gives CASSLVGVANLYEQYF. This chain joins TRBV7-2 and TRBJ2-7, with D perhaps matching TRBD2 (5 bases). CDR3 size: 16 residues. Germline CDR1 is SGHTA and CDR2 is FQGNSA. Trimming shortened V by 1 base and J by 3 bases, and 16 bases separated the two germline ends.

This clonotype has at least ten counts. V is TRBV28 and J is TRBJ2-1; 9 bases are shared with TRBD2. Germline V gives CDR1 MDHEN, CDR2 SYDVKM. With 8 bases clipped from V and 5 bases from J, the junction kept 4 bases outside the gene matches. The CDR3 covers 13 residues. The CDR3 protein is CASLRLADNEQFF. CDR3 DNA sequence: TGTGCCAGCCTCCGACTAGCGGACAATGAGCAGTTCTTC.

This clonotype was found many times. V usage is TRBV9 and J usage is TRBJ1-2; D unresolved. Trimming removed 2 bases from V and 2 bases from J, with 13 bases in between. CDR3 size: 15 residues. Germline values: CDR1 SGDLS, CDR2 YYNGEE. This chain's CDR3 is CASSVTSAGNYGYTF. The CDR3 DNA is TGTGCCAGCAGCGTGACTTCGGCGGGAAACTATGGCTACACCTTC.

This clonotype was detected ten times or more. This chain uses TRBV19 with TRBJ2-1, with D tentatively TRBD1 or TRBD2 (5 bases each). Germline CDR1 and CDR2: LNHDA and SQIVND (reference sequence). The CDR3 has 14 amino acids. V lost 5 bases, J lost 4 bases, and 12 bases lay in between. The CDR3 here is CASSAPGAYNEQFF. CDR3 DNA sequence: TGTGCCAGTAGTGCCCCCGGGGCATACAATGAGCAGTTCTTC.

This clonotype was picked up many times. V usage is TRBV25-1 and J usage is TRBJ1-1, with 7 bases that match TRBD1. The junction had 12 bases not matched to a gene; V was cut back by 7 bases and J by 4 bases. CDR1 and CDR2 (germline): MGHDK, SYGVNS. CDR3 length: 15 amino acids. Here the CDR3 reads CASKSGLQGGTEAFF. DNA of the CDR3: TGTGCCAGCAAAAGCGGTCTTCAGGGGGGCACTGAAGCTTTCTTT.

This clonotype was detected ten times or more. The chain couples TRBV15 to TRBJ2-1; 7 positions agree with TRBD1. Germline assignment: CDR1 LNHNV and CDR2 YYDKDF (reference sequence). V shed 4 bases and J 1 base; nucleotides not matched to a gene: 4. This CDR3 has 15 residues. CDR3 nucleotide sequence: TGTGCCACCAGCACTAGGGGGCAATCCTACAATGAGCAGTTCTTC. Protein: CATSTRGQSYNEQFF.

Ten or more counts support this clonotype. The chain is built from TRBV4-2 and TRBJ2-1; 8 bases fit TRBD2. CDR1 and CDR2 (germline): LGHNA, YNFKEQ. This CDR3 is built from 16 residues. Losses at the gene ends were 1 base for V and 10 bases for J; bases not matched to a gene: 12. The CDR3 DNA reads TGTGCCAGCAGCCAAGGGACTGCGGGAGGTCCTCTAGAGCAGTTCTTC. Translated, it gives CASSQGTAGGPLEQFF.

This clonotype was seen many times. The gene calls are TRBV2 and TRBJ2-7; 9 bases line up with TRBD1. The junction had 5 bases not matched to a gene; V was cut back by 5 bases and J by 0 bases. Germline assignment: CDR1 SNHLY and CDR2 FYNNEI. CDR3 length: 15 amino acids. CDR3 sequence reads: CASSTPDRGSYEQYF. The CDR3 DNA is TGTGCCAGCAGTACCCCGGACAGGGGCTCCTACGAGCAGTACTTC.

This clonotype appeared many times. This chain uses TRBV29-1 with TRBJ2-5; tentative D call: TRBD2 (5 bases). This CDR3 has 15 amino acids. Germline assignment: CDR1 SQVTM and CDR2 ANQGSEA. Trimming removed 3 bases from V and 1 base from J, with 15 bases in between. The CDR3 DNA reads TGCAGCGTTGAGGGGATAAGAGCGGTCCAAGAGACCCAGTACTTC. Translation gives CSVEGIRAVQETQYF.

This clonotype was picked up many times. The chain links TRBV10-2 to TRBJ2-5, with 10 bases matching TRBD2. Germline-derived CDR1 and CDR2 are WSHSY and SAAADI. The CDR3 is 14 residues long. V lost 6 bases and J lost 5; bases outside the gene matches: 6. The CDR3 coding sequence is TGCGCCAGCAGGGGAGCGGGAGGGTTGGAGACCCAGTACTTC. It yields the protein CASRGAGGLETQYF.